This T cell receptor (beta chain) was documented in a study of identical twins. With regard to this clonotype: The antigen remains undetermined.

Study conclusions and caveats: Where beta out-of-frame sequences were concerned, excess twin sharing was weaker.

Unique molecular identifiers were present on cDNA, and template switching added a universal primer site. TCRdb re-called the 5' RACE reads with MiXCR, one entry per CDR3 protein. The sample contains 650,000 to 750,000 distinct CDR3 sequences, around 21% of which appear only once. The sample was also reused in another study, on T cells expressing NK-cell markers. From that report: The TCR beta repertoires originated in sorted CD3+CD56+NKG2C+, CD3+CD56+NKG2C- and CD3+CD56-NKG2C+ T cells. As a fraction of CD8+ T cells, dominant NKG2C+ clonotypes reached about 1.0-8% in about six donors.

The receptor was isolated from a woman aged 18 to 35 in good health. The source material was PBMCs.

The CDR3 nucleotides are TGTGCCAGCAGTTACCAAAATGAGCAGTTCTTC. Translation: CASSYQNEQFF. The gene calls are TRBV6-5 and TRBJ2-1; D unclear. V lost 2 bases to trimming and J lost 7 bases, with 3 bases between them. This CDR3 has 11 residues. Germline CDR1 reads MNHEY; CDR2 reads SVGAGI.